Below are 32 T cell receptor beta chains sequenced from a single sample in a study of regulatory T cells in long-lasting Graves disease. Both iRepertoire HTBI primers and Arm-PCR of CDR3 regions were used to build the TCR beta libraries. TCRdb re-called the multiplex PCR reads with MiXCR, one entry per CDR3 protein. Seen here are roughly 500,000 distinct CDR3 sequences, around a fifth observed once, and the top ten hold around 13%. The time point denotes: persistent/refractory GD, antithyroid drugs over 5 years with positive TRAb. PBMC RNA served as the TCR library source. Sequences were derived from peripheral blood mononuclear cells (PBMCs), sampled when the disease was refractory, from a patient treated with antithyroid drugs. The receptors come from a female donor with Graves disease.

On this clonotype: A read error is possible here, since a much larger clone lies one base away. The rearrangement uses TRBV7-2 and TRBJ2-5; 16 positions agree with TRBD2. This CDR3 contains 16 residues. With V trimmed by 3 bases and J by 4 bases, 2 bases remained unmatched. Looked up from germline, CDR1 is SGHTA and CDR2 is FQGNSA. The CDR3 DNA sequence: TGTGCCAGCAGCTTTGGGACTAGCGGGAGGGCAGAGACCCAGTACTTC. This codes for CASSFGTSGRAETQYF.

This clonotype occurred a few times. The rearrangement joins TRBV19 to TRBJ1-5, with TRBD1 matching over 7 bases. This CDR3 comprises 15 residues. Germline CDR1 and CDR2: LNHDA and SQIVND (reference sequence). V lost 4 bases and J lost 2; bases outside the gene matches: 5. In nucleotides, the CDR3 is TGTGCCAGTAGTACTACAGGGGATGGCAATCAGCCCCAGCATTTT. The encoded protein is CASSTTGDGNQPQHF. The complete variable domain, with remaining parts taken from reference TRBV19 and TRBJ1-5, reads DGGITQSPKYLFRKEGQNVTLSCEQNLNHDAMYWYRQDPGQGLRLIYYSQIVNDFQKGDIAEGYSVSREKKESFPLTVTSAQKNPTAFYLCASSTTGDGNQPQHFGDGTRLSIL.

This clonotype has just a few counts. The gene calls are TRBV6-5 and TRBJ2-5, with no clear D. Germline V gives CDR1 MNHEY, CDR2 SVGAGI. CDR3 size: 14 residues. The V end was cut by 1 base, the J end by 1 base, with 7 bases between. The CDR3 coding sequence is TGTGCCAGCAGTTACTTGGAACTCCAAGAGACCCAGTACTTC. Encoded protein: CASSYLELQETQYF.

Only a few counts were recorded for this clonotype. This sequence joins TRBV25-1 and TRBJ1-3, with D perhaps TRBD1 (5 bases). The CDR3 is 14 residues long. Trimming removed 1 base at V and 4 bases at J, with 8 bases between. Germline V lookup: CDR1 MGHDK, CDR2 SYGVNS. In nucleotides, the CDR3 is TGTGCCAGCAGTGAATCAGGGAACGGAAACACCATATATTTT. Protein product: CASSESGNGNTIYF.

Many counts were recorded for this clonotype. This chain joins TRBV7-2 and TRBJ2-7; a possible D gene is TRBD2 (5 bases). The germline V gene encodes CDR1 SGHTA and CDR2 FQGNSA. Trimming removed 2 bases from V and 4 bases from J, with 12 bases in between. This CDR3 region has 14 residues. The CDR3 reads CASSLRRESYEQYF. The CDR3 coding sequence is TGTGCCAGCAGCTTACGACGGGAATCGTACGAGCAGTACTTC.

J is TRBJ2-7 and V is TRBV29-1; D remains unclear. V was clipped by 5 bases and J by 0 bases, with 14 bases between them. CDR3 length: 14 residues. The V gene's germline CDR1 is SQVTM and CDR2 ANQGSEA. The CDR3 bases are TGCAGCGTTTGGGATCAGCAACTCTCCTACGAGCAGTACTTC. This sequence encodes CSVWDQQLSYEQYF.

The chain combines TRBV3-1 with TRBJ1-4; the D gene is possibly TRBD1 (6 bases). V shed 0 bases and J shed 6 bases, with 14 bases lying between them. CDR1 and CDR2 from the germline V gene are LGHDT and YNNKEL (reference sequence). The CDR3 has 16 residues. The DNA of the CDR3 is TGTGCCAGCAGCCAAGATGAGGGGGGCGTTTATGAAAAACTGTTTTTT. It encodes CASSQDEGGVYEKLFF.

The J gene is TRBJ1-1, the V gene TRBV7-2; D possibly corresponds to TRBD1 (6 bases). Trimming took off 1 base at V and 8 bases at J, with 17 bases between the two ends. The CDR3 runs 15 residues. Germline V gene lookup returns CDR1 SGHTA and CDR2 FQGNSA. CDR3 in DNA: TGTGCCAGCAGCTTAGGCCCAGGAGGGAGGGGGGAAGCTTTCTTT. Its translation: CASSLGPGGRGEAFF.

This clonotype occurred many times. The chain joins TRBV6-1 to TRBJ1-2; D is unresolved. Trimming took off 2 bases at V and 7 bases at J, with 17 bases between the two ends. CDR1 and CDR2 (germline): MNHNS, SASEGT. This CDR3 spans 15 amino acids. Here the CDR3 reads CASSESGRRLTGYTF. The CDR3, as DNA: TGTGCCAGCAGTGAATCAGGACGGCGGCTCACTGGCTACACCTTC.

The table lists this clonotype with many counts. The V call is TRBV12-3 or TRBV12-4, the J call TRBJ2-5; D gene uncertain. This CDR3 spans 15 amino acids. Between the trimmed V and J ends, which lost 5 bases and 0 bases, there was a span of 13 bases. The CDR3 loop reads CASSGVGSYQETQYF. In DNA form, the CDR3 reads TGTGCCAGCAGTGGAGTGGGCTCGTACCAAGAGACCCAGTACTTC.

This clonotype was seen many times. This chain's CDR3 is CASSVDRGGVTEAFF. The CDR3 bases are TGTGCCAGCAGCGTAGACAGGGGAGGTGTCACTGAAGCTTTCTTT. The J gene is TRBJ1-1, the V gene TRBV7-2; 8 nucleotides align to TRBD1. The CDR3 covers 15 residues. Losses at the gene ends were 5 bases for V and 4 bases for J; bases not matched to a gene: 9. Germline assignment: CDR1 SGHTA and CDR2 FQGNSA. Variable domain in full (rest from reference TRBV7-2 and TRBJ1-1): GAGVSQSPSNKVTEKGKDVELRCDPISGHTALYWYRQSLGQGLEFLIYFQGNSAPDKSGLPSDRFSAERTGGSVSTLTIQRTQQEDSAVYLCASSVDRGGVTEAFFGQGTRLTVV.

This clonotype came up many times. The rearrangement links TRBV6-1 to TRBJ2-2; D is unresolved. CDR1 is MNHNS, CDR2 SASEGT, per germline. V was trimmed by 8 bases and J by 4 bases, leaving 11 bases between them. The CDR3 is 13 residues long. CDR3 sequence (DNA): TGTGCCAGCGTCCTCCCGGCCACCGGGGAGCTGTTTTTT. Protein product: CASVLPATGELFF.

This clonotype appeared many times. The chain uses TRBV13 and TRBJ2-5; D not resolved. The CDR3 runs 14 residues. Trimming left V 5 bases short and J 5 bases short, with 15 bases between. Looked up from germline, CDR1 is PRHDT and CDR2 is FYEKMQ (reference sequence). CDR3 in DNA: TGTGCCAGCAGCCCCCTGTTGGGTCAGGAGACCCAGTACTTC. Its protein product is CASSPLLGQETQYF.

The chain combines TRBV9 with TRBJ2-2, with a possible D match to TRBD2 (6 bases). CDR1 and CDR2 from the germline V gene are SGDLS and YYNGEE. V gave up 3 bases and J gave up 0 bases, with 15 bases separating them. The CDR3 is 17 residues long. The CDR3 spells CASSADLGTANTGELFF. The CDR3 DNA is TGTGCCAGCAGCGCTGATCTCGGGACTGCGAACACCGGGGAGCTGTTTTTT.

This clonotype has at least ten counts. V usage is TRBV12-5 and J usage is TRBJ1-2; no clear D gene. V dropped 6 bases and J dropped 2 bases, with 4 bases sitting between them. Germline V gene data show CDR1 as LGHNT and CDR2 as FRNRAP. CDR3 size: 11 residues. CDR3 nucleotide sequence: TGTGCTAGTGGCCCGAACTATGGCTACACCTTC. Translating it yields CASGPNYGYTF.

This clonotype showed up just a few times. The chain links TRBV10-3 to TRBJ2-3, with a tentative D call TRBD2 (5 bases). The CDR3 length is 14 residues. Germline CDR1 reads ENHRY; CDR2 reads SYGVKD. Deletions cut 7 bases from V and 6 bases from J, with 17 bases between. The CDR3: CAIKPVGSGDTQYF. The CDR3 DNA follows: TGTGCCATCAAGCCTGTTGGGTCGGGGGATACGCAGTATTTT.

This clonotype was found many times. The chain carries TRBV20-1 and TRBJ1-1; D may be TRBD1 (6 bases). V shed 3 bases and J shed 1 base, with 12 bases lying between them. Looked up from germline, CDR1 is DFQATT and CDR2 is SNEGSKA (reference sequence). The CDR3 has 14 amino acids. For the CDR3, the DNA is TGCAGTGCTAGGAGGGGACAAACGAACACTGAAGCTTTCTTT. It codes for CSARRGQTNTEAFF.

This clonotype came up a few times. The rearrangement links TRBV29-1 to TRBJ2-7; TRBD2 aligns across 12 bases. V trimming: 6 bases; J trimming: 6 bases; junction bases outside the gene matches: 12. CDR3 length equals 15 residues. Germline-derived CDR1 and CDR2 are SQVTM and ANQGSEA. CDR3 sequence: CSVLPTSGRPSEQYF. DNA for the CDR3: TGCAGCGTCCTCCCGACTAGCGGGAGACCTTCCGAGCAGTACTTC.

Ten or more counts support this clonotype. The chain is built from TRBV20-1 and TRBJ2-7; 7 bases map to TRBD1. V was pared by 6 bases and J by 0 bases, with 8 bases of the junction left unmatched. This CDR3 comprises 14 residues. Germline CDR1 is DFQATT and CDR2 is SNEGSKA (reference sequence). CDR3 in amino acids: CSAPQGKSSYEQYF. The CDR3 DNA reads TGCAGTGCACCACAGGGGAAGAGCTCCTACGAGCAGTACTTC.

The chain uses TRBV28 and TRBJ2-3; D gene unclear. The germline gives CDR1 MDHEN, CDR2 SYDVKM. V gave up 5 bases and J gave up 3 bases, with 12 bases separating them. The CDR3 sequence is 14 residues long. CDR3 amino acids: CASSVIVGTDTQYF. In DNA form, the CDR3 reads TGTGCCAGCAGTGTAATCGTTGGGACAGATACGCAGTATTTT.

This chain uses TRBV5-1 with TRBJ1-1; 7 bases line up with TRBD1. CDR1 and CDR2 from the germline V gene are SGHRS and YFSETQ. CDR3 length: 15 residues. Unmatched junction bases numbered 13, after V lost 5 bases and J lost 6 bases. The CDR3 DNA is TGCGCCAGCAGGCAGAGGGACAGCCGCCACCCTGAAGCTTTCTTT. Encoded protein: CASRQRDSRHPEAFF.

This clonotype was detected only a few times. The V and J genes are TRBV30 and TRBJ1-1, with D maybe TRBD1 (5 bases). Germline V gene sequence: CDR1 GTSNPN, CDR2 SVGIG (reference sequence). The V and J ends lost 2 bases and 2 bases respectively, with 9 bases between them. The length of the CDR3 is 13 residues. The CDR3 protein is CAWSTQENTEAFF. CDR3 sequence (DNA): TGTGCCTGGAGTACACAGGAAAACACTGAAGCTTTCTTT. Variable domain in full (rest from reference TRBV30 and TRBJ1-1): SQTIHQWPATLVQPVGSPLSLECTVEGTSNPNLYWYRQAAGRGLQLLFYSVGIGQISSEVPQNLSASRPQDRQFILSSKKLLLSDSGFYLCAWSTQENTEAFFGQGTRLTVV.

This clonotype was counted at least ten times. The CDR3 sequence is CASSSQGGTYEQYF. The DNA for the CDR3 is TGTGCCAGCAGCTCACAGGGTGGAACCTACGAGCAGTACTTC. The chain uses TRBV9 and TRBJ2-7; maybe TRBD1 (6 bases). CDR1 and CDR2 from the germline V gene are SGDLS and YYNGEE. This CDR3 contains 14 residues. V lost 4 bases to trimming and J lost 2 bases, with 13 bases between them. Full variable domain (remainder filled in from reference TRBV9 and TRBJ2-7): DSGVTQTPKHLITATGQRVTLRCSPRSGDLSVYWYQQSLDQGLQFLIQYYNGEERAKGNILERFSAQQFPDLHSELNLSSLELGDSALYFCASSSQGGTYEQYFGPGTRLTVT.

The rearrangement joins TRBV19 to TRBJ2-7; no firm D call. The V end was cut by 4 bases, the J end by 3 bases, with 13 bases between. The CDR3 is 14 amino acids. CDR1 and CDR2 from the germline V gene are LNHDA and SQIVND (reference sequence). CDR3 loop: CASSTQLDSYEQYF. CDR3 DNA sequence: TGTGCCAGTAGTACCCAGCTCGATAGCTACGAGCAGTACTTC.

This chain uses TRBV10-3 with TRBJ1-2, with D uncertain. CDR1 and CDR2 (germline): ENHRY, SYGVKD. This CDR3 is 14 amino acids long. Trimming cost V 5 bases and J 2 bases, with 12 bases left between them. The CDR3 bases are TGTGCCATCAGTACTGATGCTCGAAACTATGGCTACACCTTC. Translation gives CAISTDARNYGYTF.

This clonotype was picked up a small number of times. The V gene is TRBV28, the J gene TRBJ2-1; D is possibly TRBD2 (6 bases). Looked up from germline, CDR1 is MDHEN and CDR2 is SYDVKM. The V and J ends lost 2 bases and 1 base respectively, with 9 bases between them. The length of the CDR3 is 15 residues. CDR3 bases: TGTGCCAGCAGTTTAACCCGGGGGTCCTACAATGAGCAGTTCTTC. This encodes CASSLTRGSYNEQFF.

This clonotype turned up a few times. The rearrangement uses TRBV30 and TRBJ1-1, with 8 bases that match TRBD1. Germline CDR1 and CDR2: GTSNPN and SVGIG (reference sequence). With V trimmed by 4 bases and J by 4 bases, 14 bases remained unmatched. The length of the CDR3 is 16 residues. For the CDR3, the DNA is TGTGCCTGGACCGAAGACTTCAGGGGGCGAGGCACTGAAGCTTTCTTT. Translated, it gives CAWTEDFRGRGTEAFF.

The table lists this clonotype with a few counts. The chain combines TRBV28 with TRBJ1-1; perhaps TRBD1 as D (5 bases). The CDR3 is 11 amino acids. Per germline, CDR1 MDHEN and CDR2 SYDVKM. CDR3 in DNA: TGTGCGACCCAGGGTTTCACTGAAGCTTTCTTT. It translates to CATQGFTEAFF.

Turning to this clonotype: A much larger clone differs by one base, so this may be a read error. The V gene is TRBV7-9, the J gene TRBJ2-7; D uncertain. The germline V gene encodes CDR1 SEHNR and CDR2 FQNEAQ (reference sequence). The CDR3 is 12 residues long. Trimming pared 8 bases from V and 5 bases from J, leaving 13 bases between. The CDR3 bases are TGTGCCAGCGGCAGAACGGCGGACGAGCAGTACTTC. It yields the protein CASGRTADEQYF.

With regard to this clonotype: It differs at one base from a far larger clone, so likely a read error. In DNA, the CDR3 is TGTGCCAGCAGTCCTCGGGCGAATGGCAATCAGCCCCAGCATTTT. This gives the protein CASSPRANGNQPQHF. The rearrangement joins TRBV2 to TRBJ1-5, with D hard to call. There are 15 residues in the CDR3. Trimming took off 5 bases at V and 2 bases at J, with 13 bases between the two ends. CDR1 SNHLY and CDR2 FYNNEI come from the germline V gene.

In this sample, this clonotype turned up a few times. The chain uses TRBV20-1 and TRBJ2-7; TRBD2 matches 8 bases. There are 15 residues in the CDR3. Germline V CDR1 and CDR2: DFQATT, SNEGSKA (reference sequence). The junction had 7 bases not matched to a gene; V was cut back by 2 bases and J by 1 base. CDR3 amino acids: CSARILSGRSYEQYF. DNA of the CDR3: TGCAGTGCTAGAATTCTAAGCGGGAGATCCTACGAGCAGTACTTC.

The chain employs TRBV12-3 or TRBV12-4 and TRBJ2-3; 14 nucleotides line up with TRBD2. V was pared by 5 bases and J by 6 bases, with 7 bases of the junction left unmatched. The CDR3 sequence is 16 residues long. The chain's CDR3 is CASSRRLAGGQDTQYF. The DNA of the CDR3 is TGTGCCAGCAGTCGAAGACTAGCGGGGGGGCAGGATACGCAGTATTTT.